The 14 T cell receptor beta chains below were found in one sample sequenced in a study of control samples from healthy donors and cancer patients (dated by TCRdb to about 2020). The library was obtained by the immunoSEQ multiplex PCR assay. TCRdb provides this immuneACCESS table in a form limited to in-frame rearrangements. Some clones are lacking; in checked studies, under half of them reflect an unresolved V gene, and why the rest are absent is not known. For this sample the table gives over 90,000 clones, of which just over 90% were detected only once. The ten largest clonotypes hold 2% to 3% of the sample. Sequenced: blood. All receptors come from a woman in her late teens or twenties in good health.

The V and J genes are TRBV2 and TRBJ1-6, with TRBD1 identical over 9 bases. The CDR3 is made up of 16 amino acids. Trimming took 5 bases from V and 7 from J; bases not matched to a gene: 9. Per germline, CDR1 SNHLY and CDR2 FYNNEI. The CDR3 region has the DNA TGTGCCAGCAGTTATACAGGGGGCTTAGCGAATTCACCCCTCCACTTT. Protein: CASSYTGGLANSPLHF.

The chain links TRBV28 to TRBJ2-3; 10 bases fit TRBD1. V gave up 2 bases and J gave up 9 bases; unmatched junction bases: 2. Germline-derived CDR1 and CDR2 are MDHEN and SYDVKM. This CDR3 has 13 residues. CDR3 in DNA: TGTGCCAGCAGTTTAGGACAGGGGGACACGCAGTATTTT. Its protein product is CASSLGQGDTQYF.

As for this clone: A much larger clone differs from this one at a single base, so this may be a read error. The CDR3 coding sequence is TGTGCCAGCAGTGACAGCTCTGGGGCCAACGTCCCGACTTTC. Protein product: CASSDSSGANVPTF. This rearrangement joins TRBV6-4 to TRBJ2-6, with TRBD1 as a possible D gene (5 bases). The CDR3 is 14 amino acids. Germline values: CDR1 MRHNA, CDR2 SNTAGT.

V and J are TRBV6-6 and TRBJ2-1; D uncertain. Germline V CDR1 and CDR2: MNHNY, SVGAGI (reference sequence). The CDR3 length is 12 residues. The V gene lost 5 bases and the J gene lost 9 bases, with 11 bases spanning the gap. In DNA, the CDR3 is TGTGCCAGCAGTCCCAGTTCGTTTGAGCAGTTCTTC. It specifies CASSPSSFEQFF.

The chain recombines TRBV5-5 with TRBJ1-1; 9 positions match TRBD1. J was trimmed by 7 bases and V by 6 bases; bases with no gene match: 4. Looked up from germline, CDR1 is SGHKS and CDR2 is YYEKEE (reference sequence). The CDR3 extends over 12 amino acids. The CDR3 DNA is TGTGCCAGCACGGACAGGGGTGTTGAAGCTTTCTTT. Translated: CASTDRGVEAFF. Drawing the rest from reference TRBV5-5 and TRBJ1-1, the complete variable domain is DAGVTQSPTHLIKTRGQQVTLRCSPISGHKSVSWYQQVLGQGPQFIFQYYEKEERGRGNFPDRFSARQFPNYSSELNVNALLLGDSALYLCASTDRGVEAFFGQGTRLTVV.

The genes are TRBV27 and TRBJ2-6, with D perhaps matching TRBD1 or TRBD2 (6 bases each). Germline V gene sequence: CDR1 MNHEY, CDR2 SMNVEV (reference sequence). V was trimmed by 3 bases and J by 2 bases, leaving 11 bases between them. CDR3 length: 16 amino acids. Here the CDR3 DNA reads TGTGCCAGCAGTTTGGGGGGCGCCGCTGGGGCCAACGTCCTGACTTTC. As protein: CASSLGGAAGANVLTF.

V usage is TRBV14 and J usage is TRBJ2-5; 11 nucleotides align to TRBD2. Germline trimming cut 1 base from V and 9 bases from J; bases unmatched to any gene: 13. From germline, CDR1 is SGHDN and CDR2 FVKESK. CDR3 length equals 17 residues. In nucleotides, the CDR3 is TGTGCCAGCAGCCAAGGGGCTAGCGGGGGGATAAAGAGACCCCAGTACTTC. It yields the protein CASSQGASGGIKRPQYF.

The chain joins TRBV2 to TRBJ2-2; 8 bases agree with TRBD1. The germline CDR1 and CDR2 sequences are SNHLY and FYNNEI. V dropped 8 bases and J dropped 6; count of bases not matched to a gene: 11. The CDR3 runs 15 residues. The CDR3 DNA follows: TGTGCCAGCGGGAGAGGACAGGGTCTCGCCGGGGAGCTGTTTTTT. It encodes CASGRGQGLAGELFF.

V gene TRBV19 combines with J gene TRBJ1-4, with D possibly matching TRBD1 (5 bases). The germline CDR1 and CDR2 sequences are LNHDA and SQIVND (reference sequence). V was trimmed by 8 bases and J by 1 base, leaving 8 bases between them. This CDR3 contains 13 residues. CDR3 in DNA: TGTGCCAGTGCGCAGGGAACTAATGAAAAACTGTTTTTT. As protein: CASAQGTNEKLFF. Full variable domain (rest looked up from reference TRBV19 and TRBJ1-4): DGGITQSPKYLFRKEGQNVTLSCEQNLNHDAMYWYRQDPGQGLRLIYYSQIVNDFQKGDIAEGYSVSREKKESFPLTVTSAQKNPTAFYLCASAQGTNEKLFFGSGTQLSVL.

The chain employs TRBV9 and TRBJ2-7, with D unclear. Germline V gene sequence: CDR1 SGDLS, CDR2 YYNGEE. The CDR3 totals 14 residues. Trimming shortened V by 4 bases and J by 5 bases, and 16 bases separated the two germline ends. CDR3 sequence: CASSSTRTPHEQYF. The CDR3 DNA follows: TGTGCCAGCAGCTCAACAAGGACCCCCCACGAGCAGTACTTC.

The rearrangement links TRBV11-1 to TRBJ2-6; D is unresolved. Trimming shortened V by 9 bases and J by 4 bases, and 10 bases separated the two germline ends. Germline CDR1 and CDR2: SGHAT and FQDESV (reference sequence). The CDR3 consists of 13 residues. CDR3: CASLFEGANVLTF. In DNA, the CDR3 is TGTGCCAGTTTATTCGAGGGGGCCAACGTCCTGACTTTC. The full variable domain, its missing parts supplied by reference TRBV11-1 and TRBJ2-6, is EAEVAQSPRYKITEKSQAVAFWCDPISGHATLYWYRQILGQGPELLVQFQDESVVDDSQLPKDRFSAERLKGVDSTLKIQPAELGDSAMYLCASLFEGANVLTFGAGSRLTVL.

CDR3 sequence (DNA): TGTGCCAGTAGGATGGCGTACAGGGGGCACCAGCCCCAGCATTTT. This encodes CASRMAYRGHQPQHF. This chain links TRBV19 with TRBJ1-5; TRBD1 matches 9 bases. Trimming removed 6 bases from V and 7 bases from J; junction bases left unmatched: 10. The CDR3 consists of 15 residues. Germline assignment: CDR1 LNHDA and CDR2 SQIVND (reference sequence). The whole variable domain, remainder taken from reference TRBV19 and TRBJ1-5, is DGGITQSPKYLFRKEGQNVTLSCEQNLNHDAMYWYRQDPGQGLRLIYYSQIVNDFQKGDIAEGYSVSREKKESFPLTVTSAQKNPTAFYLCASRMAYRGHQPQHFGDGTRLSIL.

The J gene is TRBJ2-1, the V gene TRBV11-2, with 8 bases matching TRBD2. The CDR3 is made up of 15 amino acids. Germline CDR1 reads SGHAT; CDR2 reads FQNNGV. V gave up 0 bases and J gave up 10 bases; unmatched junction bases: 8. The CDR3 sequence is CASSLDRLARVEQFF. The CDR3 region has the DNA TGTGCCAGCAGCTTAGATAGACTAGCGCGGGTAGAGCAGTTCTTC.

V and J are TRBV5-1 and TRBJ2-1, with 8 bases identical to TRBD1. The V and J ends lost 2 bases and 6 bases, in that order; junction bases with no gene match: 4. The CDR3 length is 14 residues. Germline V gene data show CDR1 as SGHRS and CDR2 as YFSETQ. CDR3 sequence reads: CASSLTGGGNEQFF. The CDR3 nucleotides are TGCGCCAGCAGCTTAACAGGGGGAGGCAATGAGCAGTTCTTC.